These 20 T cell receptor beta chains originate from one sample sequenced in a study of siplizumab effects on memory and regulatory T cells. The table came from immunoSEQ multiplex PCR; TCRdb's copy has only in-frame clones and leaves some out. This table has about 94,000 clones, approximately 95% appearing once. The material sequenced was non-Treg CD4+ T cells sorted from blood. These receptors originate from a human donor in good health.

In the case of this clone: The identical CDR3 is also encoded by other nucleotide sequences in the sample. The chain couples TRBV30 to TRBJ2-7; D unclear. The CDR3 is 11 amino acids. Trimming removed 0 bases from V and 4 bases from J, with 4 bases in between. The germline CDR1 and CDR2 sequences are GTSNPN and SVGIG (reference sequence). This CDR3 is CAWSVLYEQYF. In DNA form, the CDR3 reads TGTGCCTGGAGTGTACTTTACGAGCAGTACTTC.

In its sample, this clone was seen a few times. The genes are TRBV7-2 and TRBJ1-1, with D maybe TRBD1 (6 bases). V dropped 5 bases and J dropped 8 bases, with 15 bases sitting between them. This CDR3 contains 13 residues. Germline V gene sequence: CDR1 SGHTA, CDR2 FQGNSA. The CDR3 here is CASSGGGQGEAFF. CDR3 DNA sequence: TGTGCCAGCAGCGGCGGTGGTCAGGGGGAAGCTTTCTTT.

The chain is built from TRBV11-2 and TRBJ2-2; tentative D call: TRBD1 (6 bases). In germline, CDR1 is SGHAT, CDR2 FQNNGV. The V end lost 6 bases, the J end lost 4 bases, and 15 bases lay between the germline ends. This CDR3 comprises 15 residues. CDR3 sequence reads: CASRRSQGSTGELFF. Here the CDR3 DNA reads TGTGCCAGCAGGAGGTCGCAGGGGTCCACCGGGGAGCTGTTTTTT.

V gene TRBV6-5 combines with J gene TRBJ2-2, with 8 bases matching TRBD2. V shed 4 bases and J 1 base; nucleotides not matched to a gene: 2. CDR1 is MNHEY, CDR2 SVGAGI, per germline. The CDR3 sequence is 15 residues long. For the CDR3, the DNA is TGTGCCAGCAGTTTAGCGGGGAAGAACACCGGGGAGCTGTTTTTT. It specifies CASSLAGKNTGELFF.

The CDR3 DNA sequence: TGTGCCAGCAGCGCATCTGGACAGGGGAATCAGCCCCAGCATTTT. Translated: CASSASGQGNQPQHF. The V call is TRBV9, the J call TRBJ1-5; 9 nucleotides align to TRBD1. V trimming: 3 bases; J trimming: 4 bases; junction bases outside the gene matches: 5. Per the germline V gene, CDR1 is SGDLS and CDR2 is YYNGEE. The length of the CDR3 is 15 residues.

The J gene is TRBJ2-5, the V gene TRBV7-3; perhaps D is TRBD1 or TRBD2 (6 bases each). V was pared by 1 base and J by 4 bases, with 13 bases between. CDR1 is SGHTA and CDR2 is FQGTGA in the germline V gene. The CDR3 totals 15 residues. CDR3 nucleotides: TGTGCCAGCAGCTTAAGAGGGGGAGGCCGAGAGACCCAGTACTTC. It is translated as CASSLRGGGRETQYF.

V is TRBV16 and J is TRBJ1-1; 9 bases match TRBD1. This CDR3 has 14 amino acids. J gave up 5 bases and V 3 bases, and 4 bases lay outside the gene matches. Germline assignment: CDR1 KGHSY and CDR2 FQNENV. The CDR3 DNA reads TGTGCCAGCAGCCAGGGACAGGGAAAAACTGAAGCTTTCTTT. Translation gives CASSQGQGKTEAFF.

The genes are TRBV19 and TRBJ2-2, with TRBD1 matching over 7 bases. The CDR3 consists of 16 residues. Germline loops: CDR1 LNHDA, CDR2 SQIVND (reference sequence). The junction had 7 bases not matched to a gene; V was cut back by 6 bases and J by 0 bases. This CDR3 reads CASSLPGQSNTGELFF. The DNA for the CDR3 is TGTGCCAGTAGCCTTCCGGGACAGTCGAACACCGGGGAGCTGTTTTTT. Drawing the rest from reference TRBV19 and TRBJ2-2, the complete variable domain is DGGITQSPKYLFRKEGQNVTLSCEQNLNHDAMYWYRQDPGQGLRLIYYSQIVNDFQKGDIAEGYSVSREKKESFPLTVTSAQKNPTAFYLCASSLPGQSNTGELFFGEGSRLTVL.

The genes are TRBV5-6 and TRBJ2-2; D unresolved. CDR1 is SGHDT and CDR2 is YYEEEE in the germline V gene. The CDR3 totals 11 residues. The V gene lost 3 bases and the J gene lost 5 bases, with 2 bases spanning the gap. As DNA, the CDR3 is TGTGCCAGCAGCTCGACCGGGGAGCTGTTTTTT. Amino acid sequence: CASSSTGELFF.

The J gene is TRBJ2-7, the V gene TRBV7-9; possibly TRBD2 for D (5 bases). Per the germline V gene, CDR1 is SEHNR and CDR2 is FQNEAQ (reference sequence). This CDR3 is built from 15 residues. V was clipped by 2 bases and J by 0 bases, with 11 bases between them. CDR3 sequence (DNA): TGTGCCAGCAGCTTAAGTTCGGACTTCTCCTACGAGCAGTACTTC. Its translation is CASSLSSDFSYEQYF.

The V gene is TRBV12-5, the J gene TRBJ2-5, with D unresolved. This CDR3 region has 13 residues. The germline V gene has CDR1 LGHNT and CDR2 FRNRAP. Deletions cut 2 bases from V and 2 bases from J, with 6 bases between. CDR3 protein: CASGLPQQETQYF. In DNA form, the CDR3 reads TGTGCTAGTGGTTTGCCCCAACAAGAGACCCAGTACTTC.

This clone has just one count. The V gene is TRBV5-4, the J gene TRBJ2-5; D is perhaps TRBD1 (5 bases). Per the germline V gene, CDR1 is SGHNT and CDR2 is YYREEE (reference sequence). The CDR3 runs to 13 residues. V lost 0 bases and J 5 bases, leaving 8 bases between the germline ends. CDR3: CASSLARVETQYF. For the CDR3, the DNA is TGTGCCAGCAGCTTGGCCAGGGTTGAGACCCAGTACTTC. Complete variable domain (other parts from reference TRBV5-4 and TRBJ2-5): ETGVTQSPTHLIKTRGQQVTLRCSSQSGHNTVSWYQQALGQGPQFIFQYYREEENGRGNFPPRFSGLQFPNYSSELNVNALELDDSALYLCASSLARVETQYFGPGTRLLVL.

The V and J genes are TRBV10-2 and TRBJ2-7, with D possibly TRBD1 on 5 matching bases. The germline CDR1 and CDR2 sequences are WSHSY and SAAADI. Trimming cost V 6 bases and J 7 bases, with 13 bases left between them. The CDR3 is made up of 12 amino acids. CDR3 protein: CASRDRSREQYF. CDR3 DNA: TGCGCCAGCAGAGACAGATCTAGGGAGCAGTACTTC.

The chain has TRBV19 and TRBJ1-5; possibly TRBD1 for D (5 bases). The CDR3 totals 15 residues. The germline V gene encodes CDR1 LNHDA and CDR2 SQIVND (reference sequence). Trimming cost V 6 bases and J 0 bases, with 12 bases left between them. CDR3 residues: CASRSAGYSNQPQHF. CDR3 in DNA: TGTGCCAGTAGGAGCGCAGGGTATAGCAATCAGCCCCAGCATTTT.

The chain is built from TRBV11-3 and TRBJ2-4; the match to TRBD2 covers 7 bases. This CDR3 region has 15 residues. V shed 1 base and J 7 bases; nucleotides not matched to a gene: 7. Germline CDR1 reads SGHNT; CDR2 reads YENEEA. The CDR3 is CASSLGWEGRNIQYF. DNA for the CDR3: TGTGCCAGCAGCTTAGGGTGGGAGGGCCGTAACATTCAGTACTTC.

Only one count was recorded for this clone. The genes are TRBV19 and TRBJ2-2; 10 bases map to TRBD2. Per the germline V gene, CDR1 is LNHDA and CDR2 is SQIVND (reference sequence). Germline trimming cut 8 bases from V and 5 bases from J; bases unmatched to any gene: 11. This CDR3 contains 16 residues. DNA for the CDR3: TGTGCCAGTTGTGCTAGCGGGAGAATCGGGACCGGGGAGCTGTTTTTT. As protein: CASCASGRIGTGELFF. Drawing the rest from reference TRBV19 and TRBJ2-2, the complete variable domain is DGGITQSPKYLFRKEGQNVTLSCEQNLNHDAMYWYRQDPGQGLRLIYYSQIVNDFQKGDIAEGYSVSREKKESFPLTVTSAQKNPTAFYLCASCASGRIGTGELFFGEGSRLTVL.

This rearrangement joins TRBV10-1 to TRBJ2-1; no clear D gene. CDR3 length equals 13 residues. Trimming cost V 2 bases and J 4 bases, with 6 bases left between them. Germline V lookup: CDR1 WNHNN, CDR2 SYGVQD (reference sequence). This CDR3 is CASSELFYNEQFF. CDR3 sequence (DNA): TGCGCCAGCAGTGAGCTCTTTTACAATGAGCAGTTCTTC.

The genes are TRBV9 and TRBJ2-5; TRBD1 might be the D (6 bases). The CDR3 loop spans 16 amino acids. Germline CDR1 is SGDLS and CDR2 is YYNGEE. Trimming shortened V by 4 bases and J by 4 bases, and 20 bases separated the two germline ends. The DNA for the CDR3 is TGTGCCAGCAGCCCACCCGGTGCAGGGGCCGGAGAGACCCAGTACTTC. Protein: CASSPPGAGAGETQYF.

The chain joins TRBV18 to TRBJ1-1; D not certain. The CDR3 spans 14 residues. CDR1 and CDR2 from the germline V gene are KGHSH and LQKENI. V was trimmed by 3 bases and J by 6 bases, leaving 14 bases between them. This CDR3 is CASSPLGFFAEAFF. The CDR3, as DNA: TGTGCCAGCTCACCGCTGGGGTTTTTCGCTGAAGCTTTCTTT.

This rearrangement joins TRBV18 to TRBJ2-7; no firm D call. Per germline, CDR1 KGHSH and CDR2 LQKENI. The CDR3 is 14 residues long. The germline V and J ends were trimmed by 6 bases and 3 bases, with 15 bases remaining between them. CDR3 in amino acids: CASSPQVGGYEQYF. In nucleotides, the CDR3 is TGTGCCAGCTCCCCCCAGGTCGGCGGCTACGAGCAGTACTTC.